The clone carrying this TCR beta chain was picked up one time. Its cognate antigen is unknown. Using genomic DNA as the template, TCR beta VDJ and CDR3 profiling was carried out. MiXCR, run by TCRdb on the reads, gives a single entry per CDR3 protein. This table has more than 95,000 distinct CDR3 sequences, about two fifths appearing once. The data were obtained in a study of CD8+CD57+ T cells in acquired aplastic anemia. Study context: Yields of DNA that came from sorted CD4+ and CD8+ cells averaged approximately 3.5 ug.

Sequenced patients had shown CD8+CD57+ cell expansion by flow cytometry. Severe acquired aplastic anemia was present in all patients. Patients had not yet gotten any therapy when their blood was taken for sampling. V lost 2 bases and J 2 bases, leaving 11 bases between the germline ends. Germline V gene data show CDR1 as KGHDR and CDR2 as SFDVKD. The CDR3 covers 15 residues. Study outcomes and limitations: Patients shared approximately 30 CD8+ CDR3 sequences with controls.

The sample taken for sequencing was sorted CD4+, CD8+, or CD8+CD57+ T cells (not recorded which) from PBMCs. The TCR originated in a human donor with aplastic anemia. The chain is built from TRBV24-1 and TRBJ2-5; tentative D call: TRBD1 (6 bases). As DNA, the CDR3 is TGTGCCACCAGTGATTCCTGGACAGCTCAAGAGACCCAGTACTTC. Residues: CATSDSWTAQETQYF.